This T cell receptor beta chain was recovered during a study of cytomegalovirus exposure and HLA in healthy donors. Study findings and constraints: Later analysis demonstrated an association between a missense DCLRE1C variant and TCR beta V- and J-gene trimming. Sequence variants that were highly shared formed a cluster that was likely a sequencing artifact. Per a later analysis, 18,000 or so TCR beta sequences showed association with HLA alleles at 0.05 false discovery rate.

The primer mix had 60 Vbeta and 13 Jbeta primers. The repertoire was sequenced with immunoSEQ multiplex PCR; TCRdb's copy has only in-frame clones and lacks some. The repertoire includes more than 95,000 clones, 70% to 85% of them detected once, and about 3.3% sits in the top ten. The CDR3 is 13 residues long. With 8 bases removed from V and 7 bases from J, the gap between germline ends came to 18 bases. Germline V gene data show CDR1 as SQVTM and CDR2 as ANQGSEA. This clone showed up just a few times. Its antigen is still unknown. The material sequenced was PBMCs. V is TRBV29-1 and J is TRBJ2-1; maybe TRBD2 (5 bases). The TCR originated in a woman between 50 and 59 years old in good health and CMV-seronegative. In nucleotides, the CDR3 is TGCAGCCCCTCCAGCGGACGAGGGAATGAGCAGTTCTTC. Encoded protein: CSPSSGRGNEQFF.